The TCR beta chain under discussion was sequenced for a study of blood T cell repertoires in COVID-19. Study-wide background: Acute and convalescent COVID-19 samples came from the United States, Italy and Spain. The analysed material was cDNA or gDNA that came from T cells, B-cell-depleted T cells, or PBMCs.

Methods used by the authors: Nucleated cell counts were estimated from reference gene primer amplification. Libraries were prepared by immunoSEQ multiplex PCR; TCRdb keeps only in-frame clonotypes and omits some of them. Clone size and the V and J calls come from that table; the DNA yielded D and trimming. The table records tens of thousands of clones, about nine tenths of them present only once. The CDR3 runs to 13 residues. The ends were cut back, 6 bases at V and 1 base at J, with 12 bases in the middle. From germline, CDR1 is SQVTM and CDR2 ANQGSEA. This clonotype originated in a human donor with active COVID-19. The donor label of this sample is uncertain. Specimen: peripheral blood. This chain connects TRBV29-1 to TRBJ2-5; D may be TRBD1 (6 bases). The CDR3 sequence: CSVLGALQETQYF. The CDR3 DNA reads TGCAGCGTCCTGGGGGCCCTCCAAGAGACCCAGTACTTC.